This T cell receptor beta chain was sequenced in a study of T cells in Graves' hyperthyroidism and ophthalmopathy (dated by TCRdb to between 2018 and 2021). Broadly, across the study: Peripheral blood was sampled at the time of initial diagnosis, prior to any treatment. A discovery cohort of about 96 patients, roughly 45 with Graves' ophthalmopathy and 57 with stable Graves' hyperthyroidism, was used to find distinguishing TCR V-J signatures. Prospective prediction of ophthalmopathy was tested in an independent validation cohort of 18 to 20 hyperthyroidism patients and approximately 17 patients who later progressed to ophthalmopathy. The roughly 90 discovery patients were divided at random into training and test sets in a 7:3 ratio. The study also compared thyroid tissue and blood T-cell repertoires from 5 to 7 Graves' hyperthyroidism patients. After sampling, hyperthyroidism patients received methimazole starting at 30 mg daily, and ophthalmopathy patients received high-dose intravenous methylprednisolone. The paper reports TCR Vbeta CDR3 sequencing of fewer than 150 peripheral blood samples: approximately 41 ophthalmopathy, some 80 hyperthyroidism and 17 progressor patients. The investigation overall reported the following: Ophthalmopathy was separated from stable hyperthyroidism by a 13 V-J signature model, with roughly 88% sensitivity and around 81% specificity obtained in cross-validation and 80%/75% obtained in testing. Sample size was not statistically predetermined, and blinding of investigators to group allocation was not performed. In validation, the model predicted progression to ophthalmopathy with 65% to 71% sensitivity and about 73% specificity, a median of 6.5 months before onset. Most expanded thyroid clonotypes (frequency above 0.001) were also detected in blood, suggesting blood repertoires may reflect thyroid immune responses.

Moderately to severely active disease, a Clinical Activity Score of at least 3, a NOSPECS grade of at least 4, and a duration under 3 months were present in ophthalmopathy patients. Exclusion was applied to patients with uncontrolled infections, other autoimmune diseases, pregnancy or lactation. Diagnoses were established on the basis of clinical symptoms, serum thyroxine and TRAb, thyroid ultrasound, and orbital computed tomography. PBMCs were separated from over 9 ml of fresh peripheral blood using Ficoll-Paque density gradient centrifugation. Total RNA was extracted using Trizol reagent, and RNA quality was assessed on an Agilent 2100 Bioanalyzer. The CDR3 spans 16 residues, from the cysteine through the phenylalanine. Just CDR3 DNA is preserved here, 48 bases in frame from base 1. The germline V gene (reference sequence) gives CDR1 as MNHEY and CDR2 as SMNVEV. V ends up 6 bases short and J 5 bases short, with an unmatched junction base count of 15.

TCR beta CDR3 regions were amplified from RNA transcripts. The TCR CDR3 was subjected to a first round of RT-PCR using the HTBI primer set and the Qiagen OneStep RT-PCR kit. The libraries were constructed in a second round of multiplex PCR and then size-selected and purified. Sequencing of the libraries was done on an Illumina HiSeq2000 using paired-end 100 bp reads. In the paper's pipeline: SOAPnuke was used to process the raw data, with reads discarded if the reads contained adapters or uncalled bases, had a mean Phred below 15, or lacked an exact constant-primer or identifier match. High-quality paired reads were merged with COPE v1.2.5, and unique nucleotide sequences were defined as clonotypes. MiTCR v1.1 was used to align clonotypes to the IMGT TRBV, TRBD and TRBJ reference segments. The analysis was restricted to V-J combinations with a frequency above 0.0001, which together covered over 99% of the repertoires. A TCS score was defined as the ratio of F50 (clonal expansion) to E x V (chaos), with BLOSUM62-based TCRdist applied between CDR3 peptides within each V-J. Welch's t-statistics and random forest reduced 450 to 600 V-J features to under 15, which were used in a naive Bayes classifier (R e1071). The Morisita-Horn index was used to measure how similar the thyroid and blood repertoires were. TCRdb ran its own pipeline on the public reads, namely fastp trimming at Q25 and MiXCR clone calling, and kept in-frame beta chains. Records with the same CDR3 protein are collapsed into one entry carrying the most frequent genes and DNA. What appears here as the V and J calls and clone size reflects TCRdb's work, not the paper's. The sample contains hundreds of thousands of distinct CDR3 sequences, 14% to 15% of them found a single time. Roughly 4.5% of the sample is in the top ten clones.

This clonotype was recorded many times. Its antigen is not yet known. The sample holds no much larger clone one base away, and base qualities are not on file. This TCR was recovered from a woman aged 40 to 50 with Graves' ophthalmopathy. The V gene is TRBV27 and the J gene is TRBJ1-1, and TRBD1 matches 7 of the central bases. Sequencing used blood. The CDR3 region has the sequence CASSLAGGTHGTEAFF. DNA sequence: TGTGCCAGCAGCTTGGCAGGGGGGACCCACGGGACTGAAGCTTTCTTT.